What follows is one TCR beta chain and its context. The target antigen is unknown. The data were obtained in a study of OX40 agonist ivuxolimab in advanced cancers. General observations from the study: Individuals who were partial responders at 0.1-3.0 mg/kg had clonal expansion that ranked among the lowest. Circulating CD4+ and CD8+ T cells showed clonal expansion by week 6 at 0.1 to 3.0 mg/kg. What antigens the expanded peripheral T cells recognized was never established.

The table came from immunoSEQ multiplex PCR; TCRdb's copy has only in-frame clones and leaves some out. The sample includes 90,000 to 95,000 clones, 70% to 90% of them seen just once. This CDR3 is 13 amino acids long. Germline lookup yields CDR1 SGHRS and CDR2 YFSETQ. Trimming removed 4 bases from V and 2 bases from J, with 10 bases in between. V usage is TRBV5-1 and J usage is TRBJ2-7; D gene unclear. This material consisted of CD4+ or CD8+ T cells sorted from blood, taken in a trial of the OX40 agonist ivuxolimab. This TCR was recovered from an adult with an advanced solid tumor such as melanoma, head and neck, liver or kidney cancer. The CDR3 region has the DNA TGCGCCAGCAGCCCTGATTGGGCCTACGAGCAGTACTTC. This gives the protein CASSPDWAYEQYF.